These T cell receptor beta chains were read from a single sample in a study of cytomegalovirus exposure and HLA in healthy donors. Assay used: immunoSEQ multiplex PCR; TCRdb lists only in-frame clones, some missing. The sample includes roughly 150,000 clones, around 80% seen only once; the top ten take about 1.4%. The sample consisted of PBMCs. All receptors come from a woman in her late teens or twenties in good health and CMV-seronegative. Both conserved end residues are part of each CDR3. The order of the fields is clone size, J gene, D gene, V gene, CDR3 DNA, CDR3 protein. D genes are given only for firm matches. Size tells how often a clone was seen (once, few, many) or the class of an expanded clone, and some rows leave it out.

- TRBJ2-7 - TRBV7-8 TGTGCCAGCAGCGTATCAGGGCACCTTTCCTACGAGCAGTACTTC CASSVSGHLSYEQYF
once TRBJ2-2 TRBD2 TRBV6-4 TGTGCCAGCACCCCGTTAGCCCTACTAGCGGGGGGGCCCGGGGAGCTGTTTTTT CASTPLALLAGGPGELFF
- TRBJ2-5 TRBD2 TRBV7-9 TGTGCCAGCAGCCAGCTAGCGGGGGACCAAGAGACCCAGTACTTC CASSQLAGDQETQYF
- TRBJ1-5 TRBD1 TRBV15 TGTGCCACCAGCAGAACGGGACAGGGAGTACCCCAGCATTTT CATSRTGQGVPQHF
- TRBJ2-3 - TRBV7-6 TGTGCCAGCAGCTCCTACCCAACTAGAGATACGCAGTATTTT CASSSYPTRDTQYF
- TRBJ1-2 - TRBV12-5 TGTGCTAGTGGCCCCTCTAGGAGGCGCCTAGTCGGCTATGGCTACACCTTC CASGPSRRRLVGYGYTF
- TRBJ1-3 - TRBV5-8 TGTGCCAGCAGCTTGGGGACAATTGGAAACACCATATATTTT CASSLGTIGNTIYF
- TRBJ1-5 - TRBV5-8 TGTGCCAGCACCTTGGGGCCGAATCAGCCCCAGCATTTT CASTLGPNQPQHF
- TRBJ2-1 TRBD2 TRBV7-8 TGTGCCAGCAGCCAGGGGACTAGCGCGTCCTACAATGAGCAGTTCTTC CASSQGTSASYNEQFF
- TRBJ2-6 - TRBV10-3 TGTGCCATCAGTGACGGGATGTCTGGGGCCAACGTCCTGACTTTC CAISDGMSGANVLTF
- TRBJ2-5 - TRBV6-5 TGTGCCAGCAGTTGGGCTAAAAAGGAGACCCAGTACTTC CASSWAKKETQYF
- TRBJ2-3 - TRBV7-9 TGTGCCAGCAGCTTACCTTTGGCAAGGACAGTTAGCACAGATACGCAGTATTTT CASSLPLARTVSTDTQYF
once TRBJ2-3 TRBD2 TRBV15 TGTGCCACCAGCAGAGATGGCTTAGCGGGGGATGGTGGAGATACGCAGTATTTT CATSRDGLAGDGGDTQYF
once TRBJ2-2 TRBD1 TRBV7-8 TGTGCCAGCAGCCGGGGACAGGCGAACACCGGGGAGCTGTTTTTT CASSRGQANTGELFF
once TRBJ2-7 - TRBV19 TGTGCCAGTAGTCCTACGTTCGGGTCCTACGAGCAGTACTTC CASSPTFGSYEQYF
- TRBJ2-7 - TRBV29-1 TGCAGCGTTGTTATTAAAAGGGGCTACACCTACGAGCAGTACTTC CSVVIKRGYTYEQYF
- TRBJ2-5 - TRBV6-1 TGTGCCAGCAGGGTAACTAAGAGGGAGACCCAGTACTTC CASRVTKRETQYF
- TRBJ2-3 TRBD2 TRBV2 TGTGCCAGCTCGTGGACTAGCGTCACAGATACGCAGTATTTT CASSWTSVTDTQYF
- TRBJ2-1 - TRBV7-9 TGTGCCAGCAGCTTCGTTGGTTGGACAGACCTCAATGAGCAGTTCTTC CASSFVGWTDLNEQFF
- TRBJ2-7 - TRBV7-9 TGTGCCAGCAGCTTATCACAGAACGAAGGCGAGCAGTACTTC CASSLSQNEGEQYF
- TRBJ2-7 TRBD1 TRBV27 TGTGCCAGCGGCTCCCCGGACAGGGCAGGCGAGCAGTACTTC CASGSPDRAGEQYF
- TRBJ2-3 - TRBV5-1 TGCGCCAGCAGCTTGACAGGGGGGGCCACAGATACGCAGTATTTT CASSLTGGATDTQYF
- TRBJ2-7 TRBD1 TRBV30 TGTGCCTGGACGTGGGACAGTACGACCTACGAGCAGTACTTC CAWTWDSTTYEQYF
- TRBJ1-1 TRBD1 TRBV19 TGTGCCAGTAGTATAGAGCACAGGGGTTCTTTCTTT CASSIEHRGSFF
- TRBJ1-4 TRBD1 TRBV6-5 TGTGCCAGCAGCCCCGACAGGGTTAATGAAAAACTGTTTTTT CASSPDRVNEKLFF
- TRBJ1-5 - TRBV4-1 TGCGCCAGCAGCCAAAACGCACAGGGATTCAATCAGCCCCAGCATTTT CASSQNAQGFNQPQHF
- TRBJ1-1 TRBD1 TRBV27 TGTGCCAGCAGTTTATGGTACGATCCTGGCGACAGGGGTTTTAGGGACACTGAAGCTTTCTTT CASSLWYDPGDRGFRDTEAFF
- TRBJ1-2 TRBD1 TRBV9 TGTGCCAGCAGCGTAGCTACGGGACAGAGCTATGGCTACACCTTC CASSVATGQSYGYTF
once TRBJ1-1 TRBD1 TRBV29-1 TGCAGCGTTAGGGGGCTGGGGAACACTGAAGCTTTCTTT CSVRGLGNTEAFF
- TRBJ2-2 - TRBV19 TGTGCCAGTAGTTACCGGGGCGGGGAGCTGTTTTTT CASSYRGGELFF
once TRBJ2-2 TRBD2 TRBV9 TGTGCCAGCAGCGAGCCCCGATCGGGGGGGCCGCGGACCGGGGAGCTGTTTTTT CASSEPRSGGPRTGELFF
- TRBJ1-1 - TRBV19 TGTGCCAGTAGTATAGGCAGGGGATCAACTGAAGCTTTCTTT CASSIGRGSTEAFF
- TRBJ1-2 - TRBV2 TGTGCCAGCGAGGGGGAGGGCTACACCTTC CASEGEGYTF
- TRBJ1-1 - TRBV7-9 TGTTCCAGCAGCTTAGAATATCCAGGAACTGAAGCTTTCTTT CSSSLEYPGTEAFF
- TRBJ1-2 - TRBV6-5 TGTGCCAGCAGATCCGGCGGGGGGACTAACTATGGCTACACCTTC CASRSGGGTNYGYTF
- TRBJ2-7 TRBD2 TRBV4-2 TGTGCCAGCAGCCGAAACCGGGAGGGGGGGTACGAGCAGTACTTC CASSRNREGGYEQYF
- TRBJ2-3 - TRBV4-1 TGCGCCAGCACCCTGGAAGCTAGCGGCACAGATACGCAGTATTTT CASTLEASGTDTQYF
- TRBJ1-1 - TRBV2 TGTGCCAGCAGTGAATACCAGGGGAACACTGAAGCTTTCTTT CASSEYQGNTEAFF
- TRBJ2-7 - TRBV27 TGTGCCAGCAGCCTATATACCGGGACTGCTCACGAGCAGTACTTC CASSLYTGTAHEQYF
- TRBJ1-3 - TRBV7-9 TGTGCCAGCAGCTTAGCGACCTCAGGTGGAAACACCATATATTTT CASSLATSGGNTIYF
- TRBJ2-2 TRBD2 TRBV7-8 TGTGCCAGCAGCTTTCGTGCGGGGGACACCGGGGAGCTGTTTTTT CASSFRAGDTGELFF
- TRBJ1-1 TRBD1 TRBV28 TGTGCCAGCAGCCCGACAGGGGGGCCCACTGAAGCTTTCTTT CASSPTGGPTEAFF
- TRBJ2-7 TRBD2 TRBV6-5 TGTGCCAGCAGTTACTCGACTAGCGGGGGTTACGAGCAGTACTTC CASSYSTSGGYEQYF
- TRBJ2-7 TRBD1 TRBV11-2 TGTGCCAGCAGCTCGTACAGGGGATCCGCCTACGAGCAGTACTTC CASSSYRGSAYEQYF
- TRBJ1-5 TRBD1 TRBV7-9 TGTGCCAGCAGCCCGGGACAGACCAATCAGCCCCAGCATTTT CASSPGQTNQPQHF
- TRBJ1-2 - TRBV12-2 TGTGCAAGTCGCTTAGTAGACAGGGCCCCCGTCTATGGCTACACCTTC CASRLVDRAPVYGYTF
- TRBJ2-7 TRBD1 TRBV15 TGTGCCACCAGTGAAATTGTAGGACAGGGTATCTACGAGCAGTACTTC CATSEIVGQGIYEQYF
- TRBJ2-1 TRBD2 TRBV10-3 TGTGCCATCAGTGAGGGTAGCGGGGGGTCCAACAATGAGCAGTTCTTC CAISEGSGGSNNEQFF
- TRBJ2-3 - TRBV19 TGTGCCAGTAGTATAGGGGCCGTGGGCTACAGCACAGATACGCAGTATTTT CASSIGAVGYSTDTQYF
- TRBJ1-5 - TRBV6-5 TGTGCCAGCAGTTACGACGGGATTCAGCCCCAGCATTTT CASSYDGIQPQHF
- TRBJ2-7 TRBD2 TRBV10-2 TGCGCCAGCAGTGAGGGAGGACTAGCGGGGGGTCTACCCTACGAGCAGTACTTC CASSEGGLAGGLPYEQYF
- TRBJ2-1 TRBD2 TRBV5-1 TGCGCCAGCAGCACCTTAGCGGGGGGAGACAATGAGCAGTTCTTC CASSTLAGGDNEQFF
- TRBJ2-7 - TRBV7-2 TGTGCCAGCAGCTTAGCGCCGGGGAGAAACTACGAGCAGTACTTC CASSLAPGRNYEQYF
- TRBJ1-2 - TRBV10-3 TGTGCCATCAGTACAGACTATGGCTACACCTTC CAISTDYGYTF
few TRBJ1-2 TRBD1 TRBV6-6 TGTGCCAGCAGTCGACCAGGGGGCGGCTATGGCTACACCTTC CASSRPGGGYGYTF
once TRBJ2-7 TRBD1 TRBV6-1 TGTGCCAGCAGTGAAGCTATGGGACAGGGTAACCCACAGCAGTACTTC CASSEAMGQGNPQQYF
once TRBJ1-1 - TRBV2 TGTGCCAGCAGCGTAGAGGTTAACACTGAAGCTTTCTTT CASSVEVNTEAFF